Below are 21 T cell receptor beta chains sequenced from a single sample in a study of T cells in Graves' hyperthyroidism and ophthalmopathy. RNA transcripts were the template for amplifying TCR beta CDR3 regions. RT-PCR in the first round (using the HTBI primer set) targeted the TCR CDR3. TCRdb ran MiXCR on the multiplex PCR reads and lists one entry per CDR3 protein. The profile covers over 450,000 distinct CDR3 sequences, with 13% to 15% appearing a single time and 15% to 20% taken by the ten largest. The sequenced material came from blood. All receptors derive from a woman aged 18 to 35 with Graves' hyperthyroidism.

This clonotype occurred many times. The gene calls are TRBV12-3 or TRBV12-4 and TRBJ1-3; 8 bases are shared with TRBD1. Trimming removed 7 bases from V and 1 base from J; junction bases left unmatched: 9. The CDR3 runs 16 residues. In DNA, the CDR3 is TGTGCCAGCACGATCCGGACAGGGACGTCTGGAAACACCATATATTTT. This gives the protein CASTIRTGTSGNTIYF.

This clonotype was recorded at least ten times. This chain connects TRBV12-3 or TRBV12-4 to TRBJ2-5, with D perhaps TRBD1 (6 bases). The V end was cut by 4 bases, the J end by 2 bases, with 8 bases between. This CDR3 region has 13 residues. CDR3 sequence (DNA): TGTGCCAGCAGTTGGACAGCTCAAGAGACCCAGTACTTC. The encoded protein is CASSWTAQETQYF.

This clonotype was seen at least ten times. The V and J genes are TRBV19 and TRBJ1-1; D uncertain. Germline CDR1 and CDR2: LNHDA and SQIVND (reference sequence). This CDR3 is 12 amino acids long. V lost 5 bases and J 5 bases, leaving 9 bases between the germline ends. The CDR3 is CASSLTRTEAFF. CDR3 DNA: TGTGCCAGTAGTTTGACGCGGACTGAAGCTTTCTTT.

Of note for this clonotype: One base away lies a much larger clone, so this may be a sequencing read error. The chain recombines TRBV30 with TRBJ1-2; TRBD1 matches 10 bases. The V gene's germline CDR1 is GTSNPN and CDR2 SVGIG (reference sequence). This CDR3 has 14 amino acids. The CDR3 DNA follows: TGTACCTGGAACACCGACAGGGGGCAAGGTGGCTACACCTTC. It yields the protein CTWNTDRGQGGYTF. Filled out from reference TRBV30 and TRBJ1-2, the complete variable domain reads SQTIHQWPATLVQPVGSPLSLECTVEGTSNPNLYWYRQAAGRGLQLLFYSVGIGQISSEVPQNLSASRPQDRQFILSSKKLLLSDSGFYLCTWNTDRGQGGYTFGSGTRLTVV.

There are many counts of this clonotype. The chain couples TRBV7-6 to TRBJ1-3; 8 bases map to TRBD1. The germline CDR1 and CDR2 sequences are SGHVS and FNYEAQ. Trimming at V came to 6 bases and at J to 2 bases, leaving 12 bases not matched to a gene. The CDR3 is 17 amino acids. As DNA, the CDR3 is TGTGCCAGCAGTTTGCCCAATTCAGGGGGCACTGGAAACACCATATATTTT. This gives the protein CASSLPNSGGTGNTIYF.

This clonotype was detected ten times or more. V is TRBV6-1 and J is TRBJ1-1; D is ambiguous. Germline CDR1 and CDR2: MNHNS and SASEGT. Trimming removed 8 bases at V and 0 bases at J, with 19 bases between. The CDR3 is made up of 16 amino acids. The CDR3: CASQGLGSNMNTEAFF. The CDR3 DNA is TGTGCCAGCCAAGGGCTAGGGAGCAATATGAACACTGAAGCTTTCTTT.

The chain is built from TRBV4-1 and TRBJ2-3, with 10 bases fitting TRBD2. The trim removed 2 bases at V and 6 bases at J, leaving 5 bases unmatched. The germline V gene encodes CDR1 MGHRA and CDR2 YSYEKL. This CDR3 comprises 15 residues. The CDR3 is CASSQISGRHDTQYF. The DNA of the CDR3 is TGCGCCAGCAGCCAAATTAGCGGGAGGCATGATACGCAGTATTTT.

In this sample, this clonotype turned up a few times. The chain couples TRBV7-2 to TRBJ1-2; D uncertain. The V and J ends lost 5 bases and 4 bases respectively, with 8 bases between them. CDR1 is SGHTA, CDR2 FQGNSA, per germline. This CDR3 has 12 residues. Here the CDR3 DNA reads TGTGCCAGCAGCATTTACAGCTATGGCTACACCTTC. Protein sequence: CASSIYSYGYTF.

This clonotype was counted at least ten times. The chain is built from TRBV19 and TRBJ1-1, with D hard to call. The CDR3 contains 15 residues. Trimming removed 3 bases at V and 1 base at J, with 12 bases between. Germline V gives CDR1 LNHDA, CDR2 SQIVND (reference sequence). The CDR3 sequence is CASSITRTRNTEAFF. CDR3 nucleotides: TGTGCCAGTAGTATTACTCGAACTCGGAACACTGAAGCTTTCTTT.

This clonotype appeared a few times. This could be a read error, since a much larger clone is one nucleotide away. This chain links TRBV12-3 or TRBV12-4 with TRBJ2-7; weak D call: TRBD1 (6 bases). V was shortened by 3 bases and J by 5 bases, with 14 bases between the two germline ends. CDR3 size: 14 residues. The CDR3 reads CASSLSRDIDEQYF. In DNA, the CDR3 is TGTGCCAGCAGTTTGAGCAGGGACATCGACGAGCAGTACTTC.

The table lists this clonotype with many counts. J is TRBJ2-3 and V is TRBV30; 7 bases match TRBD2. The CDR3 has 15 amino acids. The V segment lost 6 bases and the J segment 3 bases; nucleotides outside the gene matches: 12. Per germline, CDR1 GTSNPN and CDR2 SVGIG (reference sequence). The CDR3 reads CACTKPGLKTDTQYF. The CDR3 DNA follows: TGTGCCTGCACCAAACCGGGACTAAAGACAGATACGCAGTATTTT.

J is TRBJ1-2 and V is TRBV20-1; a possible D gene is TRBD1 (5 bases). The V gene's germline CDR1 is DFQATT and CDR2 SNEGSKA (reference sequence). This CDR3 spans 13 amino acids. V lost 6 bases to trimming and J lost 6 bases, with 17 bases between them. CDR3 residues: CSAPTASFNGYTF. The DNA of the CDR3 is TGCAGTGCACCGACAGCCTCGTTCAATGGCTACACCTTC.

About this clonotype itself: A junction boundary mismatches the germline segment, possibly from a read error. The chain recombines TRBV10-3 with TRBJ2-7, with D uncertain. The CDR3 extends over 10 amino acids. Germline V lookup: CDR1 ENHRY, CDR2 SYGVKD. CDR3 amino acids: CAISEGTLSF. The DNA for the CDR3 is TGTGCCATCAGTGAGGGCACCTTAAGCTTC.

This clonotype was recorded at least ten times. This chain links TRBV20-1 with TRBJ1-1; the D gene is possibly TRBD1 (5 bases). The germline V gene has CDR1 DFQATT and CDR2 SNEGSKA (reference sequence). The CDR3 runs to 14 residues. With 0 bases removed from V and 0 bases from J, the gap between germline ends came to 8 bases. The CDR3 DNA follows: TGCAGTGCTAGAGAGGGGGGGTTGAACACTGAAGCTTTCTTT. This translates into CSAREGGLNTEAFF.

This clonotype appeared many times. The chain joins TRBV2 to TRBJ2-5; 7 bases fit TRBD2. V gave up 7 bases and J gave up 4 bases; unmatched junction bases: 6. CDR1 and CDR2 (germline): SNHLY, FYNNEI. The CDR3 length is 13 residues. This CDR3 reads CASILTSRETQYF. Written as DNA, the CDR3 is TGTGCCAGCATCCTGACTAGCCGAGAGACCCAGTACTTC.

The V call is TRBV2, the J call TRBJ1-1; weak D call: TRBD1 (5 bases). Germline CDR1 SNHLY, CDR2 FYNNEI. V was clipped by 0 bases and J by 10 bases, with 15 bases between them. The CDR3 is 14 residues long. The CDR3 region is CASSEAGTGRVAFF. The CDR3 DNA sequence: TGTGCCAGCAGTGAAGCCGGGACGGGGAGGGTAGCTTTCTTT.

This clonotype appeared many times. The V and J genes are TRBV29-1 and TRBJ1-1; D is uncertain. The V and J ends lost 5 bases and 2 bases respectively, with 15 bases between them. CDR3 size: 14 residues. Germline CDR1 reads SQVTM; CDR2 reads ANQGSEA. CDR3 region: CSVLSSKSNTEAFF. The DNA for the CDR3 is TGCAGCGTTTTATCTAGCAAGTCTAACACTGAAGCTTTCTTT.

A remark on this clonotype: One end of the junction fails to match germline, which may point to a read error. This chain connects TRBV20-1 to TRBJ2-1; 10 bases are shared with TRBD2. The CDR3 is made up of 15 amino acids. Germline V gene sequence: CDR1 DFQATT, CDR2 SNEGSKA (reference sequence). In DNA, the CDR3 is TGCAGTGCGGCCCTAGCGGGAGTCAGGTACAATGAGCAGCTCTTC. Protein sequence: CSAALAGVRYNEQLF.

As concerns this clonotype: An end of the junction does not agree with germline; a read error may underlie this. The rearrangement links TRBV28 to TRBJ2-3; 10 positions agree with TRBD2. CDR1 is MDHEN, CDR2 SYDVKM, per germline. The CDR3 sequence is 16 residues long. CDR3 sequence: CASTHLDLAGVDAQYF. In nucleotides, the CDR3 is TGTGCCAGCACTCATTTGGATCTAGCGGGAGTAGATGCGCAGTATTTT.

This clonotype was counted only a few times. The chain couples TRBV25-1 to TRBJ1-2; D is unresolved. Deletions cut 0 bases from V and 4 bases from J, with 9 bases between. CDR1 and CDR2 (germline): MGHDK, SYGVNS. The CDR3 runs to 14 residues. CDR3 sequence (DNA): TGTGCCAGCAGTGAATACGGACGACCCTATGGCTACACCTTC. Residues: CASSEYGRPYGYTF.

Many counts were recorded for this clonotype. The V gene is TRBV12-3 or TRBV12-4, the J gene TRBJ2-4; D gene ambiguous. With 10 bases removed from V and 0 bases from J, the gap between germline ends came to 13 bases. This CDR3 comprises 14 residues. The CDR3 coding sequence is TGTGCCAACACCATACGCCTAGCCAAAAACATTCAGTACTTC. As protein: CANTIRLAKNIQYF.